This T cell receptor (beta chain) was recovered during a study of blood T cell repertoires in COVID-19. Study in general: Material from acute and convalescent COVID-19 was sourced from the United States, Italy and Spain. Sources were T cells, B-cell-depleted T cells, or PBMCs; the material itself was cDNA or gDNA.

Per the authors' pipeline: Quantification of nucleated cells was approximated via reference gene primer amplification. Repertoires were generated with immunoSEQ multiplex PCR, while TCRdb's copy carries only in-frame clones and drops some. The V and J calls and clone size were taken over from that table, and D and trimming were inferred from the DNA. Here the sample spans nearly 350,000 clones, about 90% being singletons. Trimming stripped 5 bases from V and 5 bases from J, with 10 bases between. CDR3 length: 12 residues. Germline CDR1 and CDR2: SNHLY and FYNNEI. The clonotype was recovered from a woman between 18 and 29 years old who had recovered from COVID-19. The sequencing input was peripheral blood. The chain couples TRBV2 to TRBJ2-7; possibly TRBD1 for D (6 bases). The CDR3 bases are TGTGCCAGCAGTCCCAGGGGCCACGAGCAGTACGTC. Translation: CASSPRGHEQYV.